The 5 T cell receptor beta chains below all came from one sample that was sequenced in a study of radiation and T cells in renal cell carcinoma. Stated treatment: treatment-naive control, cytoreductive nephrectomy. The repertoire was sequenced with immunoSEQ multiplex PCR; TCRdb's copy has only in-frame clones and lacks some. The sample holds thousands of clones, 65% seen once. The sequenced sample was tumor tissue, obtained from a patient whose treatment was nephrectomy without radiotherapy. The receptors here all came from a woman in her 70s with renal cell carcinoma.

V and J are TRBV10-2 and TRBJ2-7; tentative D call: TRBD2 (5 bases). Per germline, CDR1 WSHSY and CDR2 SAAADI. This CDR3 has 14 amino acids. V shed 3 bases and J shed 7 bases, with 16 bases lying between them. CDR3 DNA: TGCGCCAGCAGTGAAGGACTCCCCATAGGGGAGCAGTACTTC. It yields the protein CASSEGLPIGEQYF.

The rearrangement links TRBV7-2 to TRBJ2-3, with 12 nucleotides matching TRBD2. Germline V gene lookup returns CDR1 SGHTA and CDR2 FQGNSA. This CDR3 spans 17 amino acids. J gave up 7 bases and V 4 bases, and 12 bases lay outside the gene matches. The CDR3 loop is CASSWDPSGGGRNTQYF. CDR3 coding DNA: TGTGCCAGCAGCTGGGATCCTAGCGGGGGGGGCCGGAATACGCAGTATTTT.

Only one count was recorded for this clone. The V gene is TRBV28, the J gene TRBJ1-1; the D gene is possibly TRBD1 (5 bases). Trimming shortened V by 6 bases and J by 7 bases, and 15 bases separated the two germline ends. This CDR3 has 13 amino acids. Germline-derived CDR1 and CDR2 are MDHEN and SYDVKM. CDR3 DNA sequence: TGTGCCAGCAGGCCTTTAAGGGGAGGTGAAGCTTTCTTT. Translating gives CASRPLRGGEAFF.

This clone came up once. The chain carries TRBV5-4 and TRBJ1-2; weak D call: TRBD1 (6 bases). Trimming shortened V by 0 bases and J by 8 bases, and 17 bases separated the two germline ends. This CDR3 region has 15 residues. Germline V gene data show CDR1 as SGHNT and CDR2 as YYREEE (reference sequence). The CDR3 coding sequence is TGTGCCAGCAGCTTGGAGCCCGCACAGGGTGGGGGCTACACCTTC. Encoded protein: CASSLEPAQGGGYTF.

CDR3 protein: CASRGAGESTDTQYF. The DNA for the CDR3 is TGTGCCAGTAGGGGAGCGGGAGAGAGCACAGATACGCAGTATTTT. The J gene is TRBJ2-3, the V gene TRBV19; 8 bases align to TRBD2. V lost 6 bases and J lost 0; bases outside the gene matches: 5. CDR3 size: 15 residues. Germline lookup yields CDR1 LNHDA and CDR2 SQIVND (reference sequence).